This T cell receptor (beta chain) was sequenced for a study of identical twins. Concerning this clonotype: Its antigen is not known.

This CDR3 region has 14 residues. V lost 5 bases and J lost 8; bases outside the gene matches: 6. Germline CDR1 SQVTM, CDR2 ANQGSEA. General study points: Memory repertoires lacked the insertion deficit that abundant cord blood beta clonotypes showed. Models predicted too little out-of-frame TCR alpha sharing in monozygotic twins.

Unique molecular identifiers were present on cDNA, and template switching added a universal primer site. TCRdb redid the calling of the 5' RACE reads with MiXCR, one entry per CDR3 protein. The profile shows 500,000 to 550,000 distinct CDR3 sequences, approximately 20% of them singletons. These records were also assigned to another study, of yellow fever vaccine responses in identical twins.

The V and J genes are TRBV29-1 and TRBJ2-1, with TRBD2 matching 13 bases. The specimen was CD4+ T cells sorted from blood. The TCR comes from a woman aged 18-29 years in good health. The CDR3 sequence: CSVLGTSGNHEQFF. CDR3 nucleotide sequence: TGCAGCGTTCTAGGGACTAGCGGGAACCATGAGCAGTTCTTC.